Below are 27 T cell receptor beta chains sequenced from a single sample in a study of T cell repertoires in cytomegalovirus infection. TCRdb re-called the reads through MiXCR, storing one row per CDR3 protein. The data hold approximately 750,000 distinct CDR3 sequences, with 35% observed a single time. The sequenced material came from PBMCs. The receptors stem from a human donor in good health (CMV status not recorded). Some clones in this sample may be carry-over from other donors' samples.

The rearrangement joins TRBV6-1 to TRBJ2-3; TRBD1 matches 8 bases. Trimming removed 5 bases from V and 4 bases from J; junction bases left unmatched: 8. The germline V gene has CDR1 MNHNS and CDR2 SASEGT. The length of the CDR3 is 15 residues. The CDR3, as DNA: TGTGCCAGCAGTTACGCAGGGGGCGATCCAGATACGCAGTATTTT. Its protein is CASSYAGGDPDTQYF.

This clonotype was found once. The CDR3 region is CASSGQGIQETQYF. CDR3 in DNA: TGTGCCAGCAGCGGACAGGGGATTCAAGAGACCCAGTACTTC. The rearrangement uses TRBV5-4 and TRBJ2-5; TRBD1 matches 9 bases. Germline CDR1 reads SGHNT; CDR2 reads YYREEE (reference sequence). The trim removed 4 bases at V and 2 bases at J, leaving 3 bases unmatched. The CDR3 has 14 amino acids. Complete variable domain (other parts from reference TRBV5-4 and TRBJ2-5): ETGVTQSPTHLIKTRGQQVTLRCSSQSGHNTVSWYQQALGQGPQFIFQYYREEENGRGNFPPRFSGLQFPNYSSELNVNALELDDSALYLCASSGQGIQETQYFGPGTRLLVL.

The genes are TRBV6-2 or TRBV6-3 and TRBJ2-1; D is perhaps TRBD1 or TRBD2 (6 bases each). The V gene lost 2 bases and the J gene lost 9 bases, with 20 bases spanning the gap. This CDR3 contains 16 residues. Germline V gene data show CDR1 as MNHEY and CDR2 as SVGEGT. The CDR3 reads CASSYRGAGVGGEQFF. The CDR3, as DNA: TGTGCCAGCAGTTACAGGGGGGCAGGGGTCGGCGGTGAGCAGTTCTTC.

This chain uses TRBV11-2 with TRBJ2-1; 8 positions match TRBD1. The CDR3 runs to 14 residues. The ends lost 4 bases at V and 8 bases at J; junction bases unmatched: 7. Germline CDR1 and CDR2: SGHAT and FQNNGV. The CDR3 is CASSSRTGTDEQFF. DNA for the CDR3: TGTGCCAGCAGCTCGCGGACAGGGACGGATGAGCAGTTCTTC.

This clonotype appeared a few times. The rearrangement links TRBV7-3 to TRBJ1-2; 8 bases are shared with TRBD1. Germline V gene sequence: CDR1 SGHTA, CDR2 FQGTGA. The CDR3 is 16 amino acids. V dropped 5 bases and J dropped 4; count of bases not matched to a gene: 12. The CDR3 DNA is TGTGCCAGCAGCCCCACCCGAGCAGGGGGCGGCTATGGCTACACCTTC. Amino acids: CASSPTRAGGGYGYTF.

The table lists this clonotype with a few counts. The chain combines TRBV28 with TRBJ2-7, with 9 bases matching TRBD1. Germline V lookup: CDR1 MDHEN, CDR2 SYDVKM. The CDR3 sequence is 16 residues long. V lost 2 bases to trimming and J lost 1 base; unmatched junction nucleotides: 6. The chain's CDR3 is CASSLPRTGASYEQYF. The CDR3, as DNA: TGTGCCAGCAGTTTACCCAGGACAGGGGCGTCCTACGAGCAGTACTTC.

This clonotype was found many times. This sequence joins TRBV7-8 and TRBJ1-1; no reliable D call. Germline assignment: CDR1 SGHVS and CDR2 FQNEAQ. The V and J ends lost 3 bases and 3 bases respectively, with 17 bases between them. The CDR3 is 16 amino acids. The CDR3 region is CASSFIRSERDTEAFF. The CDR3 coding sequence is TGTGCCAGCAGCTTCATCCGATCGGAACGGGACACTGAAGCTTTCTTT.

This clonotype was seen more than once but under ten times. This chain uses TRBV7-9 with TRBJ2-3, with 9 nucleotides matching TRBD2. With 2 bases clipped from V and 1 base from J, the junction kept 4 bases outside the gene matches. The CDR3 consists of 16 residues. CDR1 is SEHNR and CDR2 is FQNEAQ in the germline V gene (reference sequence). This CDR3 reads CASSLLASGGTDTQYF. DNA of the CDR3: TGTGCCAGCAGCTTACTAGCTAGCGGGGGCACAGATACGCAGTATTTT.

V gene TRBV3-1 combines with J gene TRBJ2-3; 13 bases line up with TRBD2. This CDR3 contains 15 residues. The germline V gene encodes CDR1 LGHDT and CDR2 YNNKEL (reference sequence). V lost 8 bases to trimming and J lost 4 bases; unmatched junction nucleotides: 6. The CDR3 DNA is TGTGCCAGCGGGAGGACTAGCGGGAGTGCAGATACGCAGTATTTT. Protein: CASGRTSGSADTQYF.

Comment on this clonotype: Sequence at one end of the junction differs from germline and may be a read error. CDR3 DNA: TGTGCAAGCAACGACAGGAGTATTAATCAGCCCCATCATTTT. The encoded protein is CASNDRSINQPHHF. The chain carries TRBV28 and TRBJ1-5; possibly TRBD1 for D (6 bases). Germline lookup yields CDR1 MDHEN and CDR2 SYDVKM. There are 14 residues in the CDR3.

This chain connects TRBV3-1 to TRBJ2-7, with D perhaps TRBD1 (6 bases). This CDR3 has 14 amino acids. V was pared by 1 base and J by 3 bases, with 10 bases between. Looked up from germline, CDR1 is LGHDT and CDR2 is YNNKEL (reference sequence). This chain's CDR3 is CASSQGQVFYEQYF. CDR3 coding DNA: TGTGCCAGCAGCCAAGGACAGGTTTTCTACGAGCAGTACTTC.

V and J are TRBV6-2 or TRBV6-3 and TRBJ2-1; 14 bases are a match to TRBD2. V lost 9 bases, J lost 8 bases, and 12 bases stayed unmatched. The CDR3 contains 16 residues. Germline CDR1 is MNHEY and CDR2 is SVGEGT. The DNA for the CDR3 is TGTGCCAGTAGATCCGGGACTAGCGGGAGAGGGGATGAGCAGTTCTTC. Translation: CASRSGTSGRGDEQFF.

In the case of this clonotype: This sequence may be a read error, since a much larger clone differs from it by one base. The chain employs TRBV7-6 and TRBJ1-6, with TRBD1 matching 8 bases. CDR3 length equals 15 residues. Germline V gene sequence: CDR1 SGHVS, CDR2 FNYEAQ. DNA for the CDR3: TGTGCCAGCAGCTTTCGACAGGGGACGAGTTCACCCTTCCACTTT. Amino acid sequence: CASSFRQGTSSPFHF.

This chain joins TRBV6-8 and TRBJ2-4, with 12 positions matching TRBD2. V lost 7 bases and J lost 6; bases outside the gene matches: 7. The CDR3 consists of 15 residues. Looked up from germline, CDR1 is MNHGY and CDR2 is SAAAGT. The CDR3 sequence: CASTVLAGGLNIQYF. The CDR3 DNA is TGTGCCAGCACCGTACTAGCGGGAGGTCTAAACATTCAGTACTTC.

This clonotype was picked up a small number of times. V usage is TRBV19 and J usage is TRBJ2-7; perhaps TRBD1 as D (6 bases). Germline V gene data show CDR1 as LNHDA and CDR2 as SQIVND (reference sequence). The CDR3 runs 14 residues. V shed 1 base and J shed 0 bases, with 7 bases lying between them. The CDR3 DNA follows: TGTGCCAGTAGTATAGGAGGGGGCTCCTACGAGCAGTACTTC. Translating gives CASSIGGGSYEQYF.

This clonotype was detected once. The rearrangement joins TRBV6-5 to TRBJ1-6; a weak D match, TRBD1 (6 bases). CDR3 length equals 17 residues. Germline V gene sequence: CDR1 MNHEY, CDR2 SVGAGI. Trimming shortened V by 0 bases and J by 10 bases, and 19 bases separated the two germline ends. CDR3 in amino acids: CASSYSTGQGRMSPLHF. The CDR3 DNA reads TGTGCCAGCAGTTACTCTACAGGGCAGGGGAGGATGTCACCCCTCCACTTT.

There are a few counts of this clonotype. The rearrangement links TRBV29-1 to TRBJ2-1; 8 bases are shared with TRBD2. J was trimmed by 6 bases and V by 2 bases; bases with no gene match: 9. The V gene's germline CDR1 is SQVTM and CDR2 ANQGSEA. The CDR3 runs to 15 residues. The CDR3 DNA follows: TGCAGCGTTGAATGGGGCGGGGGGTATCCCAATGAGCAGTTCTTC. It yields the protein CSVEWGGGYPNEQFF.

This clonotype was counted a few times. This chain connects TRBV7-8 to TRBJ2-3; 12 bases fit TRBD2. From germline, CDR1 is SGHVS and CDR2 FQNEAQ. The CDR3 is made up of 16 amino acids. V gave up 2 bases and J gave up 5 bases; unmatched junction bases: 5. CDR3 region: CASSLRLAGVGDTQYF. CDR3 sequence (DNA): TGTGCCAGCAGCTTACGACTAGCGGGGGTAGGAGATACGCAGTATTTT.

This clonotype was recorded many times. This chain joins TRBV6-1 and TRBJ2-7, with D possibly being TRBD1 or TRBD2 (7 bases each). V shed 6 bases and J shed 4 bases, with 16 bases lying between them. The CDR3 totals 14 residues. The germline V gene has CDR1 MNHNS and CDR2 SASEGT. The CDR3 region has the DNA TGTGCCAGCAGCCTCTGGCAGGGGGGGTACGAGCAGTACTTC. Protein: CASSLWQGGYEQYF.

The chain recombines TRBV12-3 or TRBV12-4 with TRBJ2-7; a weak D match, TRBD2 (5 bases). The V end was cut by 3 bases, the J end by 0 bases, with 12 bases between. The CDR3 has 15 amino acids. The CDR3 DNA follows: TGTGCCAGCAGTTTCGGGGTACGGGCCTCCTACGAGCAGTACTTC. This codes for CASSFGVRASYEQYF.

This rearrangement joins TRBV19 to TRBJ2-1, with TRBD2 matching 10 bases. The V and J ends lost 4 bases and 6 bases, in that order; junction bases with no gene match: 6. CDR3 length equals 15 residues. Germline V gives CDR1 LNHDA, CDR2 SQIVND (reference sequence). The CDR3 is CASSKWASGGNEQFF. The CDR3 DNA sequence: TGTGCCAGTAGTAAATGGGCTAGCGGGGGCAATGAGCAGTTCTTC. Supplemented by reference TRBV19 and TRBJ2-1, the full variable domain reads DGGITQSPKYLFRKEGQNVTLSCEQNLNHDAMYWYRQDPGQGLRLIYYSQIVNDFQKGDIAEGYSVSREKKESFPLTVTSAQKNPTAFYLCASSKWASGGNEQFFGPGTRLTVL.

This clonotype was detected a few times. This rearrangement joins TRBV7-9 to TRBJ2-1, with unresolved D. The CDR3 length is 11 residues. Trimming took off 4 bases at V and 9 bases at J, with 7 bases between the two ends. The germline V gene encodes CDR1 SEHNR and CDR2 FQNEAQ (reference sequence). The CDR3 nucleotides read TGTGCCAGCAGCTCCTCGGGTGAGCAGTTCTTC. Encoded protein: CASSSSGEQFF.

This clonotype was seen more than once but under ten times. This rearrangement joins TRBV4-1 to TRBJ1-5; no clear D. The CDR3 is 16 amino acids. Looked up from germline, CDR1 is MGHRA and CDR2 is YSYEKL. Between the trimmed V and J ends, which lost 0 bases and 3 bases, there was a span of 12 bases. For the CDR3, the DNA is TGCGCCAGCAGCCAAGATCTTTTGTTTGTCAATCAGCCCCAGCATTTT. Translation: CASSQDLLFVNQPQHF.

The chain couples TRBV11-2 to TRBJ2-7, with a possible D match to TRBD1 (6 bases). The CDR3 loop spans 15 amino acids. CDR1 SGHAT and CDR2 FQNNGV come from the germline V gene. Between the trimmed V and J ends, which lost 5 bases and 1 base, there was a span of 15 bases. The CDR3 bases are TGTGCCAGCAGCCCGCCCGGGACAAAGTCCTACGAGCAGTACTTC. Translation: CASSPPGTKSYEQYF.

This clonotype was detected many times. The chain couples TRBV28 to TRBJ1-1; tentatively, D is TRBD1 (5 bases). The CDR3 contains 16 residues. Trimming took 5 bases from V and 7 from J, leaving 23 bases between them. Germline CDR1 MDHEN, CDR2 SYDVKM. This CDR3 is CASSPWGSDWGFEAFF. The CDR3 DNA reads TGTGCCAGCAGTCCTTGGGGCTCCGACTGGGGTTTTGAAGCTTTCTTT. The complete variable domain, with remaining parts taken from reference TRBV28 and TRBJ1-1, reads DVKVTQSSRYLVKRTGEKVFLECVQDMDHENMFWYRQDPGLGLRLIYFSYDVKMKEKGDIPEGYSVSREKKERFSLILESASTNQTSMYLCASSPWGSDWGFEAFFGQGTRLTVV.

V and J are TRBV15 and TRBJ1-2; D is unresolved. The CDR3 covers 15 residues. The V end was cut by 1 base, the J end by 2 bases, with 11 bases between. Looked up from germline, CDR1 is LNHNV and CDR2 is YYDKDF (reference sequence). The CDR3, as DNA: TGTGCCACCAGCAGAGGAGCCGATGGGAACTATGGCTACACCTTC. Protein product: CATSRGADGNYGYTF.

The rearrangement joins TRBV20-1 to TRBJ1-4; TRBD1 is a possible D gene (5 bases). CDR3 length: 13 residues. The V gene lost 6 bases and the J gene lost 6 bases, with 14 bases spanning the gap. Germline CDR1 reads DFQATT; CDR2 reads SNEGSKA (reference sequence). The CDR3 protein is CSATGTVYEKLFF. In DNA, the CDR3 is TGCAGTGCCACCGGGACCGTCTATGAAAAACTGTTTTTT.